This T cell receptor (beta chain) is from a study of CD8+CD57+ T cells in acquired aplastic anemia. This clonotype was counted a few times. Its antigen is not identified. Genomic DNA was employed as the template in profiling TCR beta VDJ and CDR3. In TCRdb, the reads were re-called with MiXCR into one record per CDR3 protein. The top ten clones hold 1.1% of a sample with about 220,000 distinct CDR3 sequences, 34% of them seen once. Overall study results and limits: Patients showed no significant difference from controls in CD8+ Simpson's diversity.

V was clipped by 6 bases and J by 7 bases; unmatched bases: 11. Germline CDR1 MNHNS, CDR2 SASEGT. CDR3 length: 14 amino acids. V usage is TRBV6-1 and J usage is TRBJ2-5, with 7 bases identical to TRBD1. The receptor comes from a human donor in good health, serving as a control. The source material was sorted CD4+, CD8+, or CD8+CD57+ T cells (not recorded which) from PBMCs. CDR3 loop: CASSTTGAGGTQYF. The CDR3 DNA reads TGTGCCAGCAGCACTACAGGGGCAGGAGGGACCCAGTACTTC.